A single sample gave rise to the 25 T cell receptor beta chains below, sequenced in a study of blood T cell repertoires in COVID-19. The assay was immunoSEQ multiplex PCR, and TCRdb's table has in-frame clones only and misses some. This table has roughly 180,000 clones, over 80% appearing once. The sequencing input was peripheral blood. These receptors all stem from a woman in her 30s with acute or convalescent COVID-19.

The chain uses TRBV2 and TRBJ1-1; D uncertain. V dropped 5 bases and J dropped 3 bases, with 4 bases sitting between them. CDR3 size: 11 residues. Germline loops: CDR1 SNHLY, CDR2 FYNNEI. CDR3 DNA: TGTGCCAGCAGTCCAGACACTGAAGCTTTCTTT. This translates into CASSPDTEAFF. The variable domain in full, with the rest retrieved from reference TRBV2 and TRBJ1-1, is EPEVTQTPSHQVTQMGQEVILRCVPISNHLYFYWYRQILGQKVEFLVSFYNNEISEKSEIFDDQFSVERPDGSNFTLKIRSTKLEDSAMYFCASSPDTEAFFGQGTRLTVV.

CDR3 region: CASSTFGGGPRDTQYF. CDR3 coding DNA: TGTGCCAGCAGCACCTTCGGGGGAGGTCCGCGGGATACGCAGTATTTT. The genes are TRBV7-2 and TRBJ2-3; D perhaps matches TRBD2 (6 bases). Trimming pared 5 bases from V and 6 bases from J, leaving 21 bases between. The CDR3 has 16 residues. Germline values: CDR1 SGHTA, CDR2 FQGNSA.

In its sample, this clone was seen a few times. The chain employs TRBV28 and TRBJ1-5; 7 nucleotides match TRBD1. The ends lost 3 bases at V and 4 bases at J; junction bases unmatched: 9. The germline V gene encodes CDR1 MDHEN and CDR2 SYDVKM. CDR3 size: 16 residues. The CDR3 DNA reads as TGTGCCAGCAGTTTTCAGGGGGGAGGAGGAAATCAGCCCCAGCATTTT. Translated: CASSFQGGGGNQPQHF.

This chain connects TRBV5-4 to TRBJ2-2; TRBD1 matches 9 bases. With 2 bases clipped from V and 5 bases from J, the junction kept 7 bases outside the gene matches. This CDR3 spans 16 amino acids. Per germline, CDR1 SGHNT and CDR2 YYREEE (reference sequence). CDR3 sequence (DNA): TGTGCCAGCAGCTTCCTACAGGGGGCAAGAACCGGGGAGCTGTTTTTT. Encoded protein: CASSFLQGARTGELFF.

The J gene is TRBJ1-1, the V gene TRBV6-2 or TRBV6-3; perhaps TRBD1 as D (5 bases). The CDR3 consists of 14 residues. Germline V gene data show CDR1 as MNHEY and CDR2 as SVGEGT. V was shortened by 5 bases and J by 2 bases, with 12 bases between the two germline ends. CDR3 residues: CASSTTDRNTEAFF. Written as DNA, the CDR3 is TGTGCCAGCAGTACGACCGACAGAAACACTGAAGCTTTCTTT.

The chain has TRBV2 and TRBJ2-2, with TRBD1 identical over 7 bases. The CDR3 has 18 amino acids. The germline V gene has CDR1 SNHLY and CDR2 FYNNEI. With 2 bases clipped from V and 1 base from J, the junction kept 10 bases outside the gene matches. The CDR3 nucleotides read TGTGCCAGCAGTGAAATTCGGCCAGGGGGATTGAACACCGGGGAGCTGTTTTTT. It specifies CASSEIRPGGLNTGELFF.

This clone was observed a single time. CDR3 DNA sequence: TGTGCCAGCGGGGAACAGGGGGTTCAGCCCCAGCATTTT. Translation: CASGEQGVQPQHF. V and J are TRBV28 and TRBJ1-5; 8 positions agree with TRBD1. This CDR3 has 13 residues. Germline V gene sequence: CDR1 MDHEN, CDR2 SYDVKM. V gave up 8 bases and J gave up 6 bases; unmatched junction bases: 6.

A few counts support this clone. The genes are TRBV19 and TRBJ1-2; a possible D gene is TRBD1 (5 bases). Germline V lookup: CDR1 LNHDA, CDR2 SQIVND (reference sequence). The V and J ends lost 6 bases and 8 bases respectively, with 19 bases between them. The CDR3 is 14 residues long. CDR3 DNA sequence: TGTGCCAGTAGCCTCCTGGGAGGGGCAGTGGGCTACACCTTC. Its protein product is CASSLLGGAVGYTF.

The chain is built from TRBV7-8 and TRBJ1-3; 10 bases are shared with TRBD1. Germline CDR1 SGHVS, CDR2 FQNEAQ. The length of the CDR3 is 15 residues. V gave up 6 bases and J gave up 7 bases; unmatched junction bases: 9. The CDR3 protein is CASRPRDRGGNTIYF. The CDR3 DNA is TGTGCCAGCAGGCCTCGGGACAGGGGAGGGAACACCATATATTTT.

The gene calls are TRBV4-1 and TRBJ1-4; D is possibly TRBD1 (5 bases). The CDR3 extends over 16 amino acids. V was shortened by 5 bases and J by 3 bases, with 16 bases between the two germline ends. Germline V gives CDR1 MGHRA, CDR2 YSYEKL. CDR3 DNA sequence: TGCGCCAGCAGCGGGCGGGGAGGGGAGGCTAATGAAAAACTGTTTTTT. Its protein is CASSGRGGEANEKLFF.

V gene TRBV3-1 (or the pseudogene TRBV3-2) combines with J gene TRBJ1-4; D is ambiguous. With 4 bases removed from V and 8 bases from J, the gap between germline ends came to 11 bases. Germline assignment: CDR1 LGHDT and CDR2 YNNKEL (reference sequence). The length of the CDR3 is 13 residues. As DNA, the CDR3 is TGTGCCAGCAGCCCTCTATCCGGGGAAAAACTGTTTTTT. It encodes CASSPLSGEKLFF.

This rearrangement joins TRBV27 to TRBJ1-1; maybe TRBD1 (5 bases). V lost 7 bases and J 5 bases, leaving 17 bases between the germline ends. The V gene's germline CDR1 is MNHEY and CDR2 SMNVEV (reference sequence). CDR3 length: 14 amino acids. The CDR3 reads CASIPGQIGTEAFF. CDR3 DNA: TGTGCCAGCATCCCAGGACAAATAGGGACTGAAGCTTTCTTT.

V and J are TRBV28 and TRBJ2-7; possible D gene TRBD1, 5 bases. Germline loops: CDR1 MDHEN, CDR2 SYDVKM. This CDR3 region has 13 residues. Trimming pared 3 bases from V and 3 bases from J, leaving 9 bases between. The CDR3 loop is CASSLGPLYEQYF. In nucleotides, the CDR3 is TGTGCCAGCAGTTTGGGGCCTCTCTACGAGCAGTACTTC.

Only a few counts were recorded for this clone. The chain links TRBV10-3 to TRBJ2-3; TRBD1 is a possible D gene (6 bases). The CDR3 loop spans 14 amino acids. Looked up from germline, CDR1 is ENHRY and CDR2 is SYGVKD. Trimming cost V 4 bases and J 2 bases, with 10 bases left between them. CDR3 protein: CAISGQAYTDTQYF. The CDR3 DNA sequence: TGTGCCATCAGTGGACAGGCATACACAGATACGCAGTATTTT.

This sequence joins TRBV23-1 and TRBJ1-4; 11 bases line up with TRBD1. TRBV23-1 is annotated as an ORF whose role is uncertain. There are 17 residues in the CDR3. The V segment lost 0 bases and the J segment 7 bases; nucleotides outside the gene matches: 7. Here the CDR3 reads CASSQSGTGGAGEKLFF. As DNA, the CDR3 is TGCGCCAGCAGTCAATCTGGGACAGGGGGAGCCGGTGAAAAACTGTTTTTT.

This chain joins TRBV12-3 or TRBV12-4 and TRBJ1-1; possibly TRBD1 for D (5 bases). The CDR3 has 13 residues. Trimming cost V 6 bases and J 1 base, with 9 bases left between them. DNA of the CDR3: TGTGCCAGCAGCACCGGACAGAACACTGAAGCTTTCTTT. Residues: CASSTGQNTEAFF.

The rearrangement links TRBV3-1 (or the pseudogene TRBV3-2) to TRBJ1-4; 7 bases line up with TRBD1. The V and J ends lost 6 bases and 4 bases, in that order; junction bases with no gene match: 5. Germline V CDR1 and CDR2: LGHDT, YNNKEL (reference sequence). CDR3 length: 14 amino acids. The DNA of the CDR3 is TGTGCCAGCAGTCCCCGACAGGGTAATGAAAAACTGTTTTTT. Translated: CASSPRQGNEKLFF.

The chain uses TRBV19 and TRBJ2-3; D unresolved. Trimming pared 8 bases from V and 5 bases from J, leaving 11 bases between. CDR1 LNHDA and CDR2 SQIVND come from the germline V gene (reference sequence). The CDR3 runs to 12 residues. In DNA form, the CDR3 reads TGTGCCAGTCCGCCCCCAGTAGATACGCAGTATTTT. Translation: CASPPPVDTQYF.

The chain links TRBV5-1 to TRBJ1-2; D possibly corresponds to TRBD1 (5 bases). CDR3 length: 15 amino acids. V was shortened by 0 bases and J by 4 bases, with 13 bases between the two germline ends. From germline, CDR1 is SGHRS and CDR2 YFSETQ. The CDR3 region is CASSLGALGGYGYTF. The CDR3 DNA sequence: TGCGCCAGCAGCTTGGGGGCCTTGGGGGGCTATGGCTACACCTTC.

This chain connects TRBV27 to TRBJ2-1, with a possible D match to TRBD2 (5 bases). The CDR3 is 13 residues long. From germline, CDR1 is MNHEY and CDR2 SMNVEV (reference sequence). With 3 bases removed from V and 9 bases from J, the gap between germline ends came to 12 bases. The DNA of the CDR3 is TGTGCCAGCAGTTTCTGGGAGAACGGTGAGCAGTTCTTC. It yields the protein CASSFWENGEQFF.

The chain combines TRBV5-1 with TRBJ1-4, with no clear D. This CDR3 spans 19 amino acids. The V gene lost 0 bases and the J gene lost 1 base, with 19 bases spanning the gap. Germline CDR1 and CDR2: SGHRS and YFSETQ. DNA for the CDR3: TGCGCCAGCAGCTTGGTTGGGGAGAACCAATGGAGAACTAATGAAAAACTGTTTTTT. Residues: CASSLVGENQWRTNEKLFF. Filled out from reference TRBV5-1 and TRBJ1-4, the complete variable domain reads KAGVTQTPRYLIKTRGQQVTLSCSPISGHRSVSWYQQTPGQGLQFLFEYFSETQRNKGNFPGRFSGRQFSNSRSEMNVSTLELGDSALYLCASSLVGENQWRTNEKLFFGSGTQLSVL.

The rearrangement joins TRBV4-1 to TRBJ2-1, with unresolved D. Germline CDR1 MGHRA, CDR2 YSYEKL. The CDR3 consists of 14 residues. Trimming removed 0 bases from V and 8 bases from J, with 11 bases in between. CDR3 DNA sequence: TGCGCCAGCAGCCAAGAAGTCCCTAACGATGAGCAGTTCTTC. Protein: CASSQEVPNDEQFF.

The gene calls are TRBV19 and TRBJ2-1; 9 nucleotides match TRBD2. The germline gives CDR1 LNHDA, CDR2 SQIVND (reference sequence). With V trimmed by 1 base and J by 9 bases, 7 bases remained unmatched. This CDR3 has 15 residues. The CDR3: CASSIGLAGPSEQFF. CDR3 nucleotides: TGTGCCAGTAGTATAGGGCTAGCGGGACCCTCTGAGCAGTTCTTC.

This sequence joins TRBV4-3 and TRBJ2-3; 7 bases are a match to TRBD2. The CDR3 extends over 15 amino acids. Germline V gene data show CDR1 as LGHNA and CDR2 as YSLEER. V lost 1 base, J lost 6 bases, and 7 bases stayed unmatched. In DNA, the CDR3 is TGCGCCAGCAGCCAAGTCAGCGGGGAGATGGATACGCAGTATTTT. Protein: CASSQVSGEMDTQYF.

This clone was seen a few times. The chain links TRBV6-5 to TRBJ2-3; D is uncertain. Between the trimmed V and J ends, which lost 0 bases and 6 bases, there was a span of 13 bases. This CDR3 is built from 15 residues. Germline-derived CDR1 and CDR2 are MNHEY and SVGAGI. The CDR3 region has the DNA TGTGCCAGCAGTTACTCTGGCGGAGACGCCGATACGCAGTATTTT. This encodes CASSYSGGDADTQYF.